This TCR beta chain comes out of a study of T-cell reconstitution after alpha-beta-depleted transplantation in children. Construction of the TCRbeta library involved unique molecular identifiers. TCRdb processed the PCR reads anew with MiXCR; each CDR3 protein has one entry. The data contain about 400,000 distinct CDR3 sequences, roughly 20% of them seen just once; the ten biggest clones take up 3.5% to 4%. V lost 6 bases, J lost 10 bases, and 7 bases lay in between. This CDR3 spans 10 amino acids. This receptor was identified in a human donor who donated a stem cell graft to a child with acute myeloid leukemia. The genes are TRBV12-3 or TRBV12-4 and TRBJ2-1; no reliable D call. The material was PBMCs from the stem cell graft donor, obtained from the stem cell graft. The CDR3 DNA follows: TGTGCCAGCAGCAACGAAGAGCAGTTCTTC. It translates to CASSNEEQFF.